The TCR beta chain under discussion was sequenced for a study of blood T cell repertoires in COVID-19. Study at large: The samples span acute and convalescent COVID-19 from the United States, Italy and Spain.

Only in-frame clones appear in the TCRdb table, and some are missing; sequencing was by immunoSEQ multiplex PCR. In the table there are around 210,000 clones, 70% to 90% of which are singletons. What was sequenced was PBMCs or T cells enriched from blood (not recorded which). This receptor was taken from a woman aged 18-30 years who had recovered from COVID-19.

CDR3: CASKQDRAPAGYTF. CDR3 DNA sequence: TGTGCCAGTAAGCAGGACAGGGCCCCTGCGGGCTACACCTTC. This chain joins TRBV19 and TRBJ1-2; TRBD1 aligns across 8 bases. V gave up 7 bases and J gave up 8 bases; unmatched junction bases: 12. The CDR3 has 14 residues. In germline, CDR1 is LNHDA, CDR2 SQIVND (reference sequence).